Here is one TCR beta chain with its context. No antigen is known for it. No per-base quality is available; no much larger clone lies one base away. The CDR3 sequence holds 13 residues, the cysteine and phenylalanine included. Only the CDR3 DNA stays, 39 bases, in frame from base 1. The germline V gene specifies ENHRY as CDR1 and SYGVKD as CDR2. V trim: 7 bases; J trim: 4 bases; unmatched bases: 6. Donors were healthy HIV-negative adults with no recently reported acute infections or vaccinations. All donors were Caucasian adults living in Nashville, Tennessee, USA. CD4+ T cells were enriched by magnetic negative selection, after which naive cells were positively selected on CD45RA and the negative fraction was taken as the memory subset. Blood was collected by leukapheresis, and PBMCs were isolated by Ficoll-Histopaque density gradient centrifugation and then cryopreserved in liquid nitrogen vapor phase. Analytical flow cytometry was used to check the purity and quantity of each magnetically sorted T cell population. From each sorted fraction, genomic DNA was isolated and quantified by UV absorbance on a Nanodrop 2000c.

Using the deep immunoSEQ assay, multiplex PCR amplified TCR CDR3 regions from genomic DNA. Extracted genomic DNA from each cell subset was distributed evenly across all wells of several immunoSEQ 96-well plates, and each plate was treated as a replicate. For sorted subsets, 150 to 250 ng genomic DNA, equal to 30,000 or so T cell genomes, was loaded into each replicate PCR. The purified libraries were quantified using a Qubit 3.0 fluorometer, sized with a Bioanalyzer 2100, and then quantified again using the KAPA Library Quantification kit. Every immunoSEQ 96-well plate was sequenced on a separate single-read 150-cycle Illumina NextSeq 550 flow cell. Under the source paper's analysis protocol: The immunoSEQ output contained only junctional sequences without quality scores, so filtering could not match that applied to full-length reads. Sequences were annotated with PyIR, a Python wrapper for IgBLAST v1.9, and V/J genes and CDR3 were assigned using IMGT germline references. Reads were filtered out if the reads had weak V/J assignments (E-value above 1e-6), no CDR3, stop codons, out-of-frame junctions, or ambiguous translated residues. V3J clonotypes were defined by identical inferred V gene, J gene, and CDR3 amino acid sequence. The percentage overlap between two repertoires was calculated by dividing the number of shared unique clonotypes by the size of the smaller repertoire. Repertoire richness was assessed with RTK rarefaction, the Chao1 estimator, and Recon v2.1 estimates of unobserved clonotypes. For all TCRbeta clonotypes obtained by the gDNA method from a few donors, generation probabilities were computed with OLGA. TCRdb limited this immuneACCESS table to in-frame rearrangements with V and J called. A share of clones is missing; checked studies link under half to unresolved V genes, and the rest is unexplained. From that table come the V and J calls and clone size; the DNA was used to work out D and trimming. This sample has 2 million to 2.5 million clones in its table, and more than 80% of those were observed once. The ten most abundant clones make up around 0.4% of the sample.

These data come from a study of shared clonotypes between healthy human individuals (dated by TCRdb to the early 2020s). Regarding the complete study: Three men and a couple of women, aged 18 to 49 years, made up the cohort. For each donor, CD4 naive and CD4 memory were each given three plates, CD8 naive was given two plates, and CD8 memory was given one plate. The study deeply sequenced blood TCR repertoires of about five healthy adults to estimate repertoire size and the extent of clonotype sharing between individuals. Libraries were prepared and TCR repertoires were sequenced by different laboratories using diverse techniques, in order to increase sequencing depth and limit assay-specific biases. Leukapheresis yielded between about 0.94 and 9.5 billion PBMCs per donor. Study-level results and caveats: Naive subsets generally had larger estimated clonotype richness than memory subsets. Rarefaction of sorted-subset datasets indicated incomplete sequencing despite the large sequencing depth. Because the study included only a small number of donors, the genetic and exposure-history diversity represented was limited. Sampling was restricted to blood, and TCR repertoires in tissues likely differ from the TCR repertoires found in blood. Higher generation probabilities were observed for clonotypes shared by all four sorted-subset donors than for non-shared clonotypes. Approximately 5% of naive CD4, 3.5% of naive CD8, around 2.3% of memory CD4, and over 0.35% of memory CD8 clonotypes were shared across a few donors. Based on pairwise subsampling, the degree of clonotype sharing among donors was expected to be affected by sequencing depth.

The chain is assembled from TRBV10-3 and TRBJ2-7; TRBD1 aligns with 8 central bases. The sample consisted of naive CD4+ T cells from PBMCs. According to the study, the label for this sample's cell subset or site signals: CD45RA+ positively selected. The receptor comes from a man aged 18 to 35 in good health. Some clones in this sample may be carry-over from other donors' samples. CDR3 protein: CAIMQGAPYEQYF. The nucleotide sequence is TGTGCCATCATGCAGGGGGCACCGTACGAGCAGTACTTC.